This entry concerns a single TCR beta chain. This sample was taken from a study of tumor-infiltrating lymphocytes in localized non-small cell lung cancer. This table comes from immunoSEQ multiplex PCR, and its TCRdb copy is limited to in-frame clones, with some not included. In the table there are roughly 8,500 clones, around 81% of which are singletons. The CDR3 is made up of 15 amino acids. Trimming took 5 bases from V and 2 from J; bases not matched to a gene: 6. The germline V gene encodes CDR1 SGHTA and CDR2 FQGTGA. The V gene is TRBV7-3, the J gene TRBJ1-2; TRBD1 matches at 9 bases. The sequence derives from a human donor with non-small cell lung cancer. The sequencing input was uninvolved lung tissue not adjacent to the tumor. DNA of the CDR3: TGTGCCAGCAGCCTGACAGGGGGGGTCAACTATGGCTACACCTTC. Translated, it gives CASSLTGGVNYGYTF.